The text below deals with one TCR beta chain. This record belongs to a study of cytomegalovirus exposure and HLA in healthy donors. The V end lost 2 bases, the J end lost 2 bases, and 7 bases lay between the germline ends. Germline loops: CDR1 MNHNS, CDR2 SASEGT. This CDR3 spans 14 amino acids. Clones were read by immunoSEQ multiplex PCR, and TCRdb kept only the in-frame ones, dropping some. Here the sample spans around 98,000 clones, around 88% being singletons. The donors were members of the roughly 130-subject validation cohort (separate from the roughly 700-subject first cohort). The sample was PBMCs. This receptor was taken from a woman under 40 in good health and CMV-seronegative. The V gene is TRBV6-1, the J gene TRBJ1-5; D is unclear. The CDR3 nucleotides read TGTGCCAGCAGTGAAAGTATAGGCAATCAGCCCCAGCATTTT. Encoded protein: CASSESIGNQPQHF.